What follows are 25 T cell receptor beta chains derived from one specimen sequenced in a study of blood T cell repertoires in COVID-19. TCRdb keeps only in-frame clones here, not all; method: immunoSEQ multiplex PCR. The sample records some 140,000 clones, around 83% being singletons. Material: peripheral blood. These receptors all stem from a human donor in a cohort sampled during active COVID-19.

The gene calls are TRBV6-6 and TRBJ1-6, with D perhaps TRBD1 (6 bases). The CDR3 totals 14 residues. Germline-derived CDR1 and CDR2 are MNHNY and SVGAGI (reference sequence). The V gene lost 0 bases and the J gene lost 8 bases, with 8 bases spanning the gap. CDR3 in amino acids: CASSYSQGYSPLHF. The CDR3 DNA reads TGTGCCAGCAGTTACTCTCAGGGGTATTCACCCCTCCACTTT.

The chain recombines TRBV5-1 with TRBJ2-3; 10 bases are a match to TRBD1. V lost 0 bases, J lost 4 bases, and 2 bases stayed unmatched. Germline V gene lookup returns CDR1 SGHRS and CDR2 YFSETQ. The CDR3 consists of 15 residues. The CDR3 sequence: CASSLGGTGADTQYF. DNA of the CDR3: TGCGCCAGCAGCTTGGGGGGGACAGGGGCAGATACGCAGTATTTT.

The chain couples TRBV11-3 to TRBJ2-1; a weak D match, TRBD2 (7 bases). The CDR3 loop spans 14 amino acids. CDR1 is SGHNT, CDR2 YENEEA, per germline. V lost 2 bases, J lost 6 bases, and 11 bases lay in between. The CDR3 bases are TGTGCCAGCAGCTTACAGGGGAGGGCCAATGAGCAGTTCTTC. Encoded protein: CASSLQGRANEQFF.

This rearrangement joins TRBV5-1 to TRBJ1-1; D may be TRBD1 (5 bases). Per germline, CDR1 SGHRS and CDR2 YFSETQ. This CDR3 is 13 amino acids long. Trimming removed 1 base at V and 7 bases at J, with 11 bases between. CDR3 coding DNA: TGCGCCAGCAGCTTGAATTGGGGCGGTGAAGCTTTCTTT. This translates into CASSLNWGGEAFF.

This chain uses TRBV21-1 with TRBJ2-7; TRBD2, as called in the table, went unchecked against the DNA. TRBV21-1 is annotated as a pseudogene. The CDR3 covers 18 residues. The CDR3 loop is CASSKDPQRGTITYEQYF. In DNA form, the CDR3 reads TGTGCCAGCAGCAAAGATCCGCAGAGAGGAACGATTACCTACGAGCAGTACTTC.

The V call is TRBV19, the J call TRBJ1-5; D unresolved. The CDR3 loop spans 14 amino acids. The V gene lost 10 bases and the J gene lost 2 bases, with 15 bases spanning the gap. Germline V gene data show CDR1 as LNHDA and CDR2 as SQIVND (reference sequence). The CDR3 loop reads CATLRPAGNQPQHF. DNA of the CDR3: TGTGCCACTCTCAGACCGGCGGGCAATCAGCCCCAGCATTTT.

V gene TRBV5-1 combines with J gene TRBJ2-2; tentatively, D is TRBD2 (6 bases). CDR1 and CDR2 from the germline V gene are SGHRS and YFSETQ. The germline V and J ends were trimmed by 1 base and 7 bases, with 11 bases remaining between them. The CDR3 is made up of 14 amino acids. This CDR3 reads CASSLSGDIGELFF. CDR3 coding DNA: TGCGCCAGCAGCTTGTCGGGAGACATCGGGGAGCTGTTTTTT.

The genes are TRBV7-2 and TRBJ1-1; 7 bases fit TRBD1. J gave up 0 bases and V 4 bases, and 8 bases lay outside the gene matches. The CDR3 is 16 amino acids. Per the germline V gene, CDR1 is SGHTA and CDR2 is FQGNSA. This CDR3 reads CASSSPLTGLNTEAFF. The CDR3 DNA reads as TGTGCCAGCAGCTCCCCTTTGACAGGGTTGAACACTGAAGCTTTCTTT.

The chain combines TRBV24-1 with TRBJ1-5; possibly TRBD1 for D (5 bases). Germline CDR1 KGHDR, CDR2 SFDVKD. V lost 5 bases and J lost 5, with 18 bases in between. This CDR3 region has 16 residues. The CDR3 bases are TGTGCCACCAGTGGCGGAGGGACGGGGACTCATCAGCCCCAGCATTTT. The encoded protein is CATSGGGTGTHQPQHF.

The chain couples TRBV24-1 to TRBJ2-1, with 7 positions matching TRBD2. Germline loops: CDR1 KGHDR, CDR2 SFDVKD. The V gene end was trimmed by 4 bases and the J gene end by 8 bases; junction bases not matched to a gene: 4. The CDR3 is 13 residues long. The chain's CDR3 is CATSEGGNDEQFF. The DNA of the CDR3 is TGTGCCACCAGTGAGGGGGGGAACGATGAGCAGTTCTTC.

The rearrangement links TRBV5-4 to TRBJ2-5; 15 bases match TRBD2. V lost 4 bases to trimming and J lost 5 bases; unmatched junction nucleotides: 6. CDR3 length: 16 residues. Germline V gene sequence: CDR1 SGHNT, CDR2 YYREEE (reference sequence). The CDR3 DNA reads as TGTGCCAGCAGCGGAACCGGGACTAGCGGGGGGGAGACCCAGTACTTC. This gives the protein CASSGTGTSGGETQYF.

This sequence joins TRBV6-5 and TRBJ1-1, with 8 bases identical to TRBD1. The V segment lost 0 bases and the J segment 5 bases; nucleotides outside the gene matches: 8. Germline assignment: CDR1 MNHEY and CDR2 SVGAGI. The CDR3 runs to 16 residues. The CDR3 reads CASSYSSAGGKTEAFF. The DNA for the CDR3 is TGTGCCAGCAGTTACTCGTCCGCAGGGGGCAAGACTGAAGCTTTCTTT.

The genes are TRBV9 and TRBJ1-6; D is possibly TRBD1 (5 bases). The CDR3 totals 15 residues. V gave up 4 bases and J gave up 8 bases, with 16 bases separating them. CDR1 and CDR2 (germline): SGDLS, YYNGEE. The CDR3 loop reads CASSLGRGDDSPLHF. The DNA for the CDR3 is TGTGCCAGCAGCCTCGGACGGGGGGACGATTCACCCCTCCACTTT. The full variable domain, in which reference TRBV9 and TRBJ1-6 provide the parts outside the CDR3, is DSGVTQTPKHLITATGQRVTLRCSPRSGDLSVYWYQQSLDQGLQFLIQYYNGEERAKGNILERFSAQQFPDLHSELNLSSLELGDSALYFCASSLGRGDDSPLHFGNGTRLTVT.

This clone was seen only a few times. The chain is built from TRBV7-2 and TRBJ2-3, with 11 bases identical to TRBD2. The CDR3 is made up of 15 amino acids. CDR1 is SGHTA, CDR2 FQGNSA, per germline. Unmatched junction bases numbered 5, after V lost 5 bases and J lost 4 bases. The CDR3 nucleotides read TGTGCCAGCAGCGCTAGCGGGGGGTTAGCAGATACGCAGTATTTT. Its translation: CASSASGGLADTQYF.

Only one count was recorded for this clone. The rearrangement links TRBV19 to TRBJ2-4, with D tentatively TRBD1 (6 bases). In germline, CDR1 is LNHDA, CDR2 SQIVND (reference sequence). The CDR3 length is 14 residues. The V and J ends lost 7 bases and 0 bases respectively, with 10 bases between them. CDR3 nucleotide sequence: TGTGCCAGTACACAGGGCCGAGCCAAAAACATTCAGTACTTC. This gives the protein CASTQGRAKNIQYF.

The CDR3 DNA reads as TGCGCCAGCAGTCCTACTCTATTTTGGTCCCTCGCAGATACGCAGTATTTT. Its translation: CASSPTLFWSLADTQYF. This sequence joins TRBV23-1 and TRBJ2-3; D call uncertain. TRBV23-1 is treated as an ORF (open reading frame) with a function not yet certain. Trimming shortened V by 4 bases and J by 4 bases, and 21 bases separated the two germline ends. The CDR3 covers 17 residues.

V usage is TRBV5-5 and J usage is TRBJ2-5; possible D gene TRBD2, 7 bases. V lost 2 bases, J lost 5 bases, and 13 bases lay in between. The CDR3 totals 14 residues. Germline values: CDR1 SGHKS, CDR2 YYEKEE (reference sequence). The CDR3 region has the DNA TGTGCCAGCAGCTTTTGGGGGGGCCTCGAGACCCAGTACTTC. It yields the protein CASSFWGGLETQYF.

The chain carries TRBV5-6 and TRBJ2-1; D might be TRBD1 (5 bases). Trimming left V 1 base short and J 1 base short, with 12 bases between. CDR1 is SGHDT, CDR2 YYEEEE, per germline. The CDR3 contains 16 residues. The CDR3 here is CASSLYRLRSYNEQFF. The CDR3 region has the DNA TGTGCCAGCAGCTTGTACAGGCTCCGATCCTACAATGAGCAGTTCTTC.

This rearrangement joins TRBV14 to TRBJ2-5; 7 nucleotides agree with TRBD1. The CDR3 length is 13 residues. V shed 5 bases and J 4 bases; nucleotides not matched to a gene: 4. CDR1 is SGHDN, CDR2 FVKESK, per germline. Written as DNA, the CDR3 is TGTGCCAGCAGCGTCCGACAGGGAGAGACCCAGTACTTC. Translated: CASSVRQGETQYF.

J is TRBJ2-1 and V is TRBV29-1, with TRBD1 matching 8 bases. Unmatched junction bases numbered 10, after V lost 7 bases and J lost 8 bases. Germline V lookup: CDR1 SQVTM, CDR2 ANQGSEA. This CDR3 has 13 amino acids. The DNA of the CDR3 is TGCAGCGCAACTGGACAGGGAGGTTATGAGCAGTTCTTC. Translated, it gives CSATGQGGYEQFF.

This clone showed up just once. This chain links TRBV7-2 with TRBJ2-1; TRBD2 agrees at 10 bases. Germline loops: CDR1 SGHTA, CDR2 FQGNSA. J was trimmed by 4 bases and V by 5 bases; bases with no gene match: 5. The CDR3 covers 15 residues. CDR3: CASSTSGGAYNEQFF. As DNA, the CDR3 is TGTGCCAGCAGCACAAGCGGGGGGGCTTACAATGAGCAGTTCTTC.

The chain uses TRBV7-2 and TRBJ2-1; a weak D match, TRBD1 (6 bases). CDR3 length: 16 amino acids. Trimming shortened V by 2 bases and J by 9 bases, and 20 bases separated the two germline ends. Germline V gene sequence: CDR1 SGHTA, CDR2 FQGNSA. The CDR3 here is CASSLLLGSGGGEQFF. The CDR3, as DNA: TGTGCCAGCAGCTTACTTCTGGGGAGTGGGGGCGGTGAGCAGTTCTTC.

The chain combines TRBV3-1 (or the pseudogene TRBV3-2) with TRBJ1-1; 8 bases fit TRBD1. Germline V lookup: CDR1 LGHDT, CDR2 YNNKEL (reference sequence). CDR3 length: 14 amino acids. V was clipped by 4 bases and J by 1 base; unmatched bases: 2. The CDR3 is CASSLDRANTEAFF. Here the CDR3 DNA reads TGTGCCAGCAGCCTGGACAGGGCGAACACTGAAGCTTTCTTT.

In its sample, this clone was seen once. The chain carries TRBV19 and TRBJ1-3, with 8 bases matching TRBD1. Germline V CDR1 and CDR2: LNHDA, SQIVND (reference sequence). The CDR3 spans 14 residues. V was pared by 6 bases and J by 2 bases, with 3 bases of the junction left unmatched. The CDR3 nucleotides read TGTGCCAGTAGGCAGGGGGCCCCTGGAAACACCATATATTTT. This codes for CASRQGAPGNTIYF.

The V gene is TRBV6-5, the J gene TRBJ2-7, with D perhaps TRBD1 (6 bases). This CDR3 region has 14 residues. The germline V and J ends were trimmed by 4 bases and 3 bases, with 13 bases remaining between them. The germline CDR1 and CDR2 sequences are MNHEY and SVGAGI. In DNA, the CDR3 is TGTGCCAGCAGTTTCGCCGGACAGTTCTACGAGCAGTACTTC. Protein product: CASSFAGQFYEQYF.